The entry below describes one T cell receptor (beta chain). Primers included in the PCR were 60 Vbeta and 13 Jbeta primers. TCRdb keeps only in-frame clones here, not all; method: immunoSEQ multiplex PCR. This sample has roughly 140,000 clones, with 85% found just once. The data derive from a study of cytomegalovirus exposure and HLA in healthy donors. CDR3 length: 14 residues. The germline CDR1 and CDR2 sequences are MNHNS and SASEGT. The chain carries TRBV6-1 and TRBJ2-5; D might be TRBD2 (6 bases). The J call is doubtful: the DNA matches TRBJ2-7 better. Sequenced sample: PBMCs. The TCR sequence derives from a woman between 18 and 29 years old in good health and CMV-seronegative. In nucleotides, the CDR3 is TGTGCCAGCAGGGGGGGTGGCGGCTCCTACGAGCAGTACTTC. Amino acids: CASRGGGGSYEQYF.